This TCR beta chain was retrieved from a study of T cell clonality in common variable immunodeficiency. Study findings and constraints: Fewer deletions and N-nucleotide insertions were reportedly seen in common variable immunodeficiency TCR beta sequences.

The J segment lost 10 bases and the V segment lost 2 bases, leaving 4 bases of the junction unmatched. The CDR3 is 13 residues long. The germline CDR1 and CDR2 sequences are SGHDT and YYEEEE. Repertoires were generated with immunoSEQ multiplex PCR, while TCRdb's copy carries only in-frame clones and drops some. The sample has approximately 35,000 clones, none seen only once. This clone was observed many times. As yet, its antigen is unknown. The read terminates 3 residues before the CDR3 end, so the remaining end is supplied by the germline J gene. The TCR originated in a human donor with common variable immunodeficiency. The chain has TRBV5-6 and TRBJ1-4; 8 nucleotides agree with TRBD1. The specimen sequenced was peripheral blood mononuclear cells. The CDR3 DNA, read in part, is TGTGCCAGCAGCTTATCAGGGGGCGGAAAA. Protein: CASSLSGGGK. The full CDR3 reads CASSLSGGGKLFF. Supplemented by reference TRBV5-6 and TRBJ1-4, the full variable domain reads DAGVTQSPTHLIKTRGQQVTLRCSPKSGHDTVSWYQQALGQGPQFIFQYYEEEERQRGNFPDRFSGHQFPNYSSELNVNALLLGDSALYLCASSLSGGGKLFFGSGTQLSVL.